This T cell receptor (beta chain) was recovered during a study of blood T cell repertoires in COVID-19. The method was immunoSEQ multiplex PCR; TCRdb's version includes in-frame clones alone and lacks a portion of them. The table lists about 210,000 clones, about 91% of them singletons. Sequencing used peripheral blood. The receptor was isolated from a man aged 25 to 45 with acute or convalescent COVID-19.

The CDR3 region is CASSQGQWNTGELFF. In nucleotides, the CDR3 is TGTGCCAGTAGCCAGGGACAGTGGAACACCGGGGAGCTGTTTTTT. The V and J genes are TRBV19 and TRBJ2-2, with TRBD1 matching over 7 bases. With V trimmed by 6 bases and J by 1 base, 5 bases remained unmatched. The germline V gene encodes CDR1 LNHDA and CDR2 SQIVND (reference sequence). This CDR3 comprises 15 residues.